This is a list of T cell receptor beta chains from one sample in a study of monozygotic twins with cystic fibrosis. Repertoires were generated with immunoSEQ multiplex PCR, while TCRdb's copy carries only in-frame clones and drops some. The repertoire consists of around 30,000 clones, with roughly nine tenths occurring once and the leading ten covering 0.85% to 1%. Sequenced input: blood. These receptors came from a girl aged 2 to 10 with cystic fibrosis. Both conserved end residues are part of each CDR3. D genes are given only for firm matches. Size values are once, few and many counts, or a class for expanded clones, and some rows have none.

D gene	V gene	J gene	clone size	CDR3 DNA	CDR3 protein
NA	TRBV5-1	TRBJ1-1	NA	TGCGCCAGCTCTTGGGGCGGGGGCGCGAGTGAAGCTTTCTTT	CASSWGGGASEAFF
TRBD1	TRBV15	TRBJ2-7	NA	TGTGCCACCAGCCCCCGATTTGGGACAGGGGATGAGCAGTACTTC	CATSPRFGTGDEQYF
NA	TRBV6-4	TRBJ2-3	NA	TGTGCCAGCAGTGTAGAGGTCGGGGATACGCAGTATTTT	CASSVEVGDTQYF
NA	TRBV30	TRBJ2-7	NA	TGTGCCTGGAGGGACATGGGGGACCTCGAGCAGTACTTC	CAWRDMGDLEQYF
NA	TRBV7-2	TRBJ2-7	NA	TGTGCCAGCAGGGGGGGCAGCCGACTAGCCAACGAGCAGTACTTC	CASRGGSRLANEQYF
TRBD1	TRBV7-9	TRBJ1-2	NA	TGTGCCAGCAATAACGACAGGGACTATGGCTACACCTTC	CASNNDRDYGYTF
NA	TRBV18	TRBJ2-2	NA	TGTGCCAGCTCAACCACCCAGACAGAAGGGGAGCTGTTTTTT	CASSTTQTEGELFF
TRBD1	TRBV6-4	TRBJ2-2	NA	TGTGCCAGCGCCGGGACAGGGGGCACCGGGGAGCTGTTTTTT	CASAGTGGTGELFF
NA	TRBV6-1	TRBJ1-6	NA	TGTGCCTCCAGCGACAGGCTTAATTCACCCCTCCACTTT	CASSDRLNSPLHF
NA	TRBV5-4	TRBJ1-1	NA	TGTGCCAGCGGGACCTCTTGGTCGGCGAACACTGAAGCTTTCTTT	CASGTSWSANTEAFF
NA	TRBV4-1	TRBJ1-1	NA	TGCGCCAGCAGCCAACGGGGCTCGAACACTGAAGCTTTCTTT	CASSQRGSNTEAFF
NA	TRBV11-2	TRBJ1-5	NA	TGTGCCAGCAGCTTCTCCAGGGGTCAGCCCCAGCATTTT	CASSFSRGQPQHF
TRBD1	TRBV4-1	TRBJ1-2	NA	TGCGCCAGCAGCCACCGGGACAGGGGGATAGATGGCTACACCTTC	CASSHRDRGIDGYTF
NA	TRBV19	TRBJ1-4	NA	TGTGCCAGTAGTGTTTTATCGGGGGCCGGATACGAAAAACTGTTTTTT	CASSVLSGAGYEKLFF
NA	TRBV6-1	TRBJ1-3	NA	TGTGCCAGCAGTGATGGGGGCTCGGGGGTCACCATATATTTT	CASSDGGSGVTIYF
NA	TRBV6-5	TRBJ2-3	NA	TGTGCCAGCAGTTACTTACTCGGGGGACATACGCAGTATTTT	CASSYLLGGHTQYF
NA	TRBV7-9	TRBJ1-5	NA	TGTGCCAGCAGCCTCGGACCAAAGCCCCAGCATTTT	CASSLGPKPQHF
NA	TRBV28	TRBJ1-2	NA	TGTGCCAGCAGTTTTCGACGAGCCCCTAACTATGGCTACACCTTC	CASSFRRAPNYGYTF
TRBD1	TRBV9	TRBJ1-1	NA	TGTGCCAGCAGCGTAGCCGACAGGGGCACTGAAGCTTTCTTT	CASSVADRGTEAFF
TRBD1	TRBV5-8	TRBJ1-5	NA	TGTGCCAGCAGCTTAACAGGGGATCAGCCCCAGCATTTT	CASSLTGDQPQHF
NA	TRBV27	TRBJ2-4	NA	TGTGCCAGCAGCCTGATGGAACTAGCCAAAAACATTCAGTACTTC	CASSLMELAKNIQYF
NA	TRBV6-5	TRBJ1-5	NA	TGTGCCAGCAGTATTCGGCGAGATCAGCCCCAGCATTTT	CASSIRRDQPQHF
NA	TRBV18	TRBJ2-5	once	TGTGCCAGCTCACTTCCCTTGACAGGCCTCCCAGAGACCCAGTACTTC	CASSLPLTGLPETQYF
TRBD1	TRBV19	TRBJ1-1	NA	TGTGCCAGTAGTGTGCTCCGGGACAGGGGGCCCAAGACTGAAGCTTTCTTT	CASSVLRDRGPKTEAFF
NA	TRBV11-2	TRBJ2-4	NA	TGTGCCAGCAGCCCACCCCCTGGACGGTTAGCCAAAAACATTCAGTACTTC	CASSPPPGRLAKNIQYF
NA	TRBV30	TRBJ1-2	NA	TGTGCCTGGAGTGGGAGGGGGACACGAGCTAACTATGGCTACACCTTC	CAWSGRGTRANYGYTF
NA	TRBV28	TRBJ1-2	NA	TGTGCCAGCACCTACAGGACCTATGGCTACACCTTC	CASTYRTYGYTF
NA	TRBV2	TRBJ2-1	once	TGTGCCAGCATCTTCACAGGTGTTCGGCAGTTCTTC	CASIFTGVRQFF
NA	TRBV11-2	TRBJ2-5	once	TGTGCCAGCAGTTCTACTATAGGTTCCCCCCAGGTCCGGGAGACCCAGTACTTC	CASSSTIGSPQVRETQYF
TRBD1	TRBV28	TRBJ2-7	NA	TGTGCCAGCAGTTTAAGGCCGGGACAGGGGTCCTACGAGCAGTACTTC	CASSLRPGQGSYEQYF
NA	TRBV25-1	TRBJ1-1	NA	TGTGCCAGCACCGGGGTGACTATGAACACTGAAGCTTTCTTT	CASTGVTMNTEAFF
NA	TRBV19	TRBJ1-1	NA	TGTGCCAGTAGCCCTTTGAAGGGGACGATGAACACTGAAGCTTTCTTT	CASSPLKGTMNTEAFF
NA	TRBV11-2	TRBJ2-1	NA	TGTGCCAGCAGCTTCACCCCAGGGTATGAGCAGTTCTTC	CASSFTPGYEQFF